The rows below give T cell receptor beta chains drawn from one sample of a study of cytomegalovirus exposure and HLA in healthy donors. The assay was immunoSEQ multiplex PCR, and TCRdb's table has in-frame clones only and misses some. The sample yields 250,000 or so clones, approximately 82% seen once. The sequenced sample was PBMCs. Source of these receptors: a woman aged 55-70 years in good health and CMV-seropositive. CDR3s include the opening cysteine and the closing phenylalanine or tryptophan. A D gene is named only where the DNA matches it firmly. Size is stated for part of the rows, as once, few or many counts, or as a class when the clone is expanded.

- | TRBJ2-1 | 16 | - | TRBV4-2 | TGTGCCAGCAGCCAAGAGGCTAGCGTAACCTACAATGAGCAGTTCTTC | CASSQEASVTYNEQFF
- | TRBJ2-1 | 15 | once | TRBV18 | TGTGCCAGCTCACCACTTTCTTATGGGAGTGGAGAGCAGTTCTTC | CASSPLSYGSGEQFF
TRBD1 | TRBJ2-1 | 15 | - | TRBV9 | TGTGCCAGCAGCGCGGGACAGGGGACGTGGAATGAGCAGTTCTTC | CASSAGQGTWNEQFF
- | TRBJ2-5 | 14 | - | TRBV5-4 | TGTGCCAGCAGCTTGGTTAGAGGCCAAGAGACCCAGTACTTC | CASSLVRGQETQYF
- | TRBJ2-5 | 15 | once | TRBV21-1 | TGTGCCAGCAGCAAAGAGGTGACAGGACAAGAGACCCAGTACTTC | CASSKEVTGQETQYF
TRBD2 | TRBJ2-5 | 18 | few | TRBV5-1 | TGCGCCAGCAGCTTGGCGGGACTAGCGGGAGCTGGTGCGGAGACCCAGTACTTC | CASSLAGLAGAGAETQYF
TRBD2 | TRBJ2-3 | 16 | once | TRBV6-1 | TGTGCCAGCAGTGAACGTAGCGGGATTAGCACAGATACGCAGTATTTT | CASSERSGISTDTQYF
- | TRBJ2-5 | 12 | - | TRBV29-1 | TGCAGCGTTGGCCCAGGCCGAGAGACCCAGTACTTC | CSVGPGRETQYF
- | TRBJ2-7 | 19 | - | TRBV30 | TGTGCCTGGACACCGTCCCTCGGTGAGGGGGGAGGGAAATCCTACGAGCAGTACTTC | CAWTPSLGEGGGKSYEQYF
TRBD1 | TRBJ1-1 | 16 | - | TRBV18 | TGTGCCAGCTCACCTACCCCGGGACAGAGAAACACTGAAGCTTTCTTT | CASSPTPGQRNTEAFF
- | TRBJ2-3 | 17 | few | TRBV5-1 | TGCGCCAGCAGCTTGGGATATGTGACAGGAGGCACAGATACGCAGTATTTT | CASSLGYVTGGTDTQYF
TRBD2 | TRBJ2-7 | 14 | - | TRBV11-2 | TGTGCCAGCAGCTTAAGGGACTACTCCTACGAGCAGTACTTC | CASSLRDYSYEQYF
TRBD2 | TRBJ2-2 | 14 | - | TRBV10-3 | TGTGCCATCAGTGTAGCGGGAGGCACCGGGGAGCTGTTTTTT | CAISVAGGTGELFF
- | TRBJ1-1 | 12 | - | TRBV6-6 | TGTGCCAGCAGTTTTCCGTCCCTGGAAGCTTTCTTT | CASSFPSLEAFF
TRBD2 | TRBJ2-1 | 14 | - | TRBV25-1 | TGTGCCAGCAGTGAACCAGCGGGAGGGTATGAGCAGTTCTTC | CASSEPAGGYEQFF
- | TRBJ2-2 | 14 | few | TRBV4-1 | TGCGCCAGCCCTAAGGGTAGCGCGACCGGGGAGCTGTTTTTT | CASPKGSATGELFF
- | TRBJ2-4 | 13 | - | TRBV7-2 | TGTGCCAGCAGCTTAGGGGGCCGGAACATTCAGTACTTC | CASSLGGRNIQYF
- | TRBJ2-2 | 10 | - | TRBV29-1 | TGCAGCGTCTACACCGGGGAGCTGTTTTTT | CSVYTGELFF
TRBD1 | TRBJ1-2 | 16 | once | TRBV4-2 | TGTGCCAGCAGCCAAGATCGGGGACAGGGCCGTCTTGGCTACACCTTC | CASSQDRGQGRLGYTF
- | TRBJ1-3 | 15 | - | TRBV5-6 | TGTGCCAGCACCCAGACAGTGCACTCTGGAAACACCATATATTTT | CASTQTVHSGNTIYF
TRBD1 | TRBJ1-1 | 16 | few | TRBV5-6 | TGTGCCAGCAGCTTTGGGACAGGGGGCCTGAACACTGAAGCTTTCTTT | CASSFGTGGLNTEAFF
TRBD2 | TRBJ2-1 | 15 | - | TRBV10-3 | TGTGCCATTCAACCGGGACTAGGTTCCTACAATGAGCAGTTCTTC | CAIQPGLGSYNEQFF
TRBD1 | TRBJ2-3 | 14 | few | TRBV2 | TGTGCCAGCATCCAGGGGGTGGTTTCTCATCCGCAGTATTTT | CASIQGVVSHPQYF
- | TRBJ2-7 | 14 | - | TRBV11-2 | TGTGCCAGCAGCTTAATCACGTCGGCCTACGAGCAGTACTTC | CASSLITSAYEQYF
- | TRBJ2-3 | 13 | - | TRBV4-1 | TGCGCCAGCAGCCAAGGTGTAGCATTTGCGCAGTATTTT | CASSQGVAFAQYF
TRBD1 | TRBJ2-1 | 18 | - | TRBV7-6 | TGTGCCAGCAGCTTGAGGACAGGGGAAGGGAGCTTATACAATGAGCAGTTCTTC | CASSLRTGEGSLYNEQFF
- | TRBJ1-1 | 12 | - | TRBV29-1 | TGCAGCGCCGGGGATCTTGGGCAGGAAGCTTTCTTT | CSAGDLGQEAFF
TRBD2 | TRBJ2-1 | 17 | - | TRBV7-9 | TGTGCCAGCAGCCAGTTGGGGCTAGCGGAACTTTGGGGTGAGCAGTTCTTC | CASSQLGLAELWGEQFF
TRBD2 | TRBJ2-1 | 16 | - | TRBV27 | TGTGCCAGCAGAGGACTAGCGGGTCCTATGTACAATGAGCAGTTCTTC | CASRGLAGPMYNEQFF